The source of this TCR beta chain is a study of T cell repertoires in cytomegalovirus infection. Study-level background: An indication of both CMV infection and matching HLA type came from public TCR beta signatures. Study-level results: Within the response measured ex vivo, HLA-C-restricted CMV-specific TCR beta clonotypes were dominant.

J was trimmed by 5 bases and V by 2 bases; bases with no gene match: 9. There are 16 residues in the CDR3. Germline V CDR1 and CDR2: SGHVS, FQNEAQ. TCRdb fed the reads into MiXCR, producing one record per CDR3 protein. The table lists 450,000 to 600,000 distinct CDR3 sequences, roughly a third of them singletons. Regarding this clonotype: Its antigen is still unknown.

The origin of this receptor is a human donor in good health (CMV status not recorded). Some clones in this sample may be carry-over from other donors' samples. The chain joins TRBV7-8 to TRBJ2-5; 9 nucleotides align to TRBD2. The source material was cultured PBMCs, sampled from culture after CMV antigen stimulation. The CDR3 region is CASSLLAGGSHETQYF. CDR3 coding DNA: TGTGCCAGCAGCTTACTGGCGGGAGGGTCCCATGAGACCCAGTACTTC.